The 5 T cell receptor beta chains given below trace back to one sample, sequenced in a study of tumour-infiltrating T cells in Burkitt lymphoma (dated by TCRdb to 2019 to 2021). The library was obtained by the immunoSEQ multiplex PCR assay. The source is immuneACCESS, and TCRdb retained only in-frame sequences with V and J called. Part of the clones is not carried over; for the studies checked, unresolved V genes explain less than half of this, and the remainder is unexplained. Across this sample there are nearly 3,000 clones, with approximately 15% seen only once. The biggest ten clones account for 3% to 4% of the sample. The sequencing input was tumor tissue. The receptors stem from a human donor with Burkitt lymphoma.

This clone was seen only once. DNA for the CDR3: TGTGCCAGTAGTAGACAGGGATACACAGATACGCAGTATTTT. Encoded protein: CASSRQGYTDTQYF. V usage is TRBV19 and J usage is TRBJ2-3; TRBD1 matches at 7 bases. The V segment lost 4 bases and the J segment 2 bases; nucleotides outside the gene matches: 3. Germline CDR1 LNHDA, CDR2 SQIVND (reference sequence). CDR3 length equals 14 residues.

CDR3 sequence (DNA): TGTGCCAGCAGTTGGTCAGGCACTGAAGCTTTCTTT. It codes for CASSWSGTEAFF. V gene TRBV27 combines with J gene TRBJ1-1; D call uncertain. The CDR3 sequence is 12 residues long. The ends were cut back, 4 bases at V and 4 bases at J, with 7 bases in the middle. Germline loops: CDR1 MNHEY, CDR2 SMNVEV (reference sequence).

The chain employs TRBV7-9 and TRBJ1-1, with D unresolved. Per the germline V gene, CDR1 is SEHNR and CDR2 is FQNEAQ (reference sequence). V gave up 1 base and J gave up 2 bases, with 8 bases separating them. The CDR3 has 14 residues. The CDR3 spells CASSLVQTNTEAFF. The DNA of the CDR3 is TGTGCCAGCAGCTTAGTTCAGACCAACACTGAAGCTTTCTTT.

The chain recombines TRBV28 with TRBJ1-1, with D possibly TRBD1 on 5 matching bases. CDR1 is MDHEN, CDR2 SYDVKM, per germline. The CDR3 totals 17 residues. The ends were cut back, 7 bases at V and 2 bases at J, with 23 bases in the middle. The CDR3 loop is CASTPRWGKDLNTEAFF. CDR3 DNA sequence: TGTGCCAGCACCCCTCGCTGGGGGAAGGATTTAAACACTGAAGCTTTCTTT.

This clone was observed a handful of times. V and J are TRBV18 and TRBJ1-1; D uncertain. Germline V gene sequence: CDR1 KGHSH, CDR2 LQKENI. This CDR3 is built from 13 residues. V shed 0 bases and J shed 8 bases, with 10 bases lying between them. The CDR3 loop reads CASSPPGTSEAFF. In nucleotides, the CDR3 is TGTGCCAGCTCACCACCGGGTACTTCGGAAGCTTTCTTT.